This passage covers 17 T cell receptor beta chains from one sample sequenced in a study of CD4 T cells in relation to SARS-CoV-2 and coronaviruses. Before the COVID-19 pandemic, during about 2011-2019, CD4+ T cells were taken from unexposed donors. Isolation of CD4+ T cells took place after around 11 days in culture. Assay used: immunoSEQ multiplex PCR; TCRdb lists only in-frame clones, some missing. The top ten hold approximately 16% of the sample, which has approximately 19,000 clones, roughly 79% seen once. No cognate antigen is known for these TCRs. The sample taken for sequencing was CD4+ T cells from PBMCs, cultured in vitro. These receptors were obtained from a human donor in good health.

This sequence joins TRBV5-1 and TRBJ1-5; TRBD1 is a possible D gene (6 bases). Per the germline V gene, CDR1 is SGHRS and CDR2 is YFSETQ. Trimming stripped 0 bases from V and 1 base from J, with 8 bases between. The CDR3 is 15 amino acids. CDR3 protein: CASSLGGQSNQPQHF. The CDR3, as DNA: TGCGCCAGCAGCTTGGGGGGGCAGAGCAATCAGCCCCAGCATTTT.

V usage is TRBV30 and J usage is TRBJ1-4; D might be TRBD1 (6 bases). The V gene lost 3 bases and the J gene lost 5 bases, with 16 bases spanning the gap. The CDR3 totals 15 residues. The germline V gene encodes CDR1 GTSNPN and CDR2 SVGIG (reference sequence). Here the CDR3 DNA reads TGTGCCTGGAGACCTATCACAGGGCAAAATGAAAAACTGTTTTTT. This codes for CAWRPITGQNEKLFF.

The chain uses TRBV11-2 and TRBJ1-6, with D possibly matching TRBD1 (5 bases). Germline V lookup: CDR1 SGHAT, CDR2 FQNNGV. Trimming left V 2 bases short and J 10 bases short, with 12 bases between. The CDR3 is 14 residues long. CDR3 nucleotide sequence: TGTGCCAGCAGCTTAAGTCAGGGAGGGTCACCCCTCCACTTT. The encoded protein is CASSLSQGGSPLHF.

The genes are TRBV5-4 and TRBJ1-1; 8 bases align to TRBD1. V trimming: 2 bases; J trimming: 0 bases; junction bases outside the gene matches: 6. Germline V CDR1 and CDR2: SGHNT, YYREEE (reference sequence). The CDR3 sequence is 16 residues long. In DNA, the CDR3 is TGTGCCAGCAGCTTCGGAACAGGGGGGATGAACACTGAAGCTTTCTTT. It yields the protein CASSFGTGGMNTEAFF.

This clone occurred once. CDR3 DNA sequence: TGTGCCAGCTCAGAGAACCCGGGACTAGCGGGAGGGGATGAGCAGTTCTTC. It translates to CASSENPGLAGGDEQFF. V and J are TRBV18 and TRBJ2-1, with 16 bases identical to TRBD2. Trimming removed 5 bases from V and 8 bases from J; junction bases left unmatched: 9. The CDR3 consists of 17 residues. Germline CDR1 and CDR2: KGHSH and LQKENI.

V gene TRBV2 combines with J gene TRBJ2-6, with 8 bases that match TRBD1. The V gene end was trimmed by 7 bases and the J gene end by 3 bases; junction bases not matched to a gene: 8. The CDR3 runs 16 residues. CDR1 is SNHLY, CDR2 FYNNEI, per germline. CDR3 nucleotides: TGTGCCAGCACCGAGCAGGGGGCGGGTGGGGCCAACGTCCTGACTTTC. This encodes CASTEQGAGGANVLTF.

The chain employs TRBV6-5 and TRBJ2-1; D assignment may be TRBD1 or TRBD2 (5 bases each). Germline V gene lookup returns CDR1 MNHEY and CDR2 SVGAGI. The CDR3 contains 15 residues. V was clipped by 5 bases and J by 3 bases, with 14 bases between them. CDR3 sequence: CASSKGRRHYNEQFF. The CDR3 nucleotides are TGTGCCAGCAGTAAGGGACGACGGCACTACAATGAGCAGTTCTTC.

The chain joins TRBV5-4 to TRBJ2-7; 8 bases align to TRBD1. The J segment lost 5 bases and the V segment lost 7 bases, leaving 8 bases of the junction unmatched. The CDR3 runs 13 residues. Germline-derived CDR1 and CDR2 are SGHNT and YYREEE (reference sequence). CDR3 residues: CASGRDRRDEQYF. The CDR3 DNA follows: TGTGCCAGCGGACGGGACAGGCGGGACGAGCAGTACTTC.

The chain joins TRBV6-4 to TRBJ1-2; 9 bases are a match to TRBD1. CDR1 is MRHNA, CDR2 SNTAGT, per germline. This CDR3 comprises 15 residues. With 4 bases clipped from V and 6 bases from J, the junction kept 9 bases outside the gene matches. The CDR3 spells CASSVNPGQGNGYTF. As DNA, the CDR3 is TGTGCCAGCAGTGTAAACCCGGGACAGGGAAATGGCTACACCTTC.

The chain joins TRBV12-5 to TRBJ2-2; D gene uncertain. Germline assignment: CDR1 LGHNT and CDR2 FRNRAP. This CDR3 region has 12 residues. Deletions cut 8 bases from V and 2 bases from J, with 6 bases between. The CDR3 sequence is CASLFNTGELFF. The CDR3 DNA sequence: TGTGCTAGTCTTTTTAACACCGGGGAGCTGTTTTTT.

This clone was seen just once. The genes are TRBV2 and TRBJ2-3; tentatively, D is TRBD2 (6 bases). The CDR3 loop spans 13 amino acids. The germline gives CDR1 SNHLY, CDR2 FYNNEI. V was cut by 8 bases and J by 6 bases, with 15 bases left in between. CDR3 coding DNA: TGTGCCAGCGGCAGCGGGTTAGTGGATACGCAGTATTTT. It specifies CASGSGLVDTQYF.

This clone came up a few times. This same CDR3 is encoded by further DNA sequences in the sample. The chain is built from TRBV7-3 and TRBJ2-2, with TRBD2 identical over 8 bases. Germline CDR1 is SGHTA and CDR2 is FQGTGA. The CDR3 totals 16 residues. V lost 0 bases to trimming and J lost 1 base; unmatched junction nucleotides: 1. The CDR3 coding sequence is TGTGCCAGCAGCTTAACCAGCGGGGGGAACACCGGGGAGCTGTTTTTT. Its translation: CASSLTSGGNTGELFF.

This clone counts as medium-sized (0.01 to 0.1%). The CDR3 bases are TGTGCCACCAGTGATTTTCGAGGGGCTTCGCAGTATTTT. Its translation is CATSDFRGASQYF. The chain uses TRBV24-1 and TRBJ2-3; D possibly matches TRBD1 or TRBD2 (5 bases each). The ends were cut back, 1 base at V and 10 bases at J, with 11 bases in the middle. CDR3 length: 13 amino acids. Germline-derived CDR1 and CDR2 are KGHDR and SFDVKD.

The chain couples TRBV6-5 to TRBJ2-7; TRBD2 aligns across 9 bases. Germline-derived CDR1 and CDR2 are MNHEY and SVGAGI. CDR3 length: 14 amino acids. The J segment lost 6 bases and the V segment lost 5 bases, leaving 8 bases of the junction unmatched. CDR3 nucleotides: TGTGCCAGCAGTAACCGGGCTAGCGGGACCGAGCAGTACTTC. It specifies CASSNRASGTEQYF.

The chain employs TRBV7-6 and TRBJ1-1; D not certain. The CDR3 consists of 16 residues. CDR1 and CDR2 from the germline V gene are SGHVS and FNYEAQ. Trimming shortened V by 1 base and J by 3 bases, and 15 bases separated the two germline ends. The CDR3 nucleotides read TGTGCCAGCAGCTTAGTGCAACCGGAATGGGACACTGAAGCTTTCTTT. Translating gives CASSLVQPEWDTEAFF.

J is TRBJ2-7 and V is TRBV5-1; D unclear. Per germline, CDR1 SGHRS and CDR2 YFSETQ. V dropped 4 bases and J dropped 2 bases, with 19 bases sitting between them. This CDR3 comprises 16 residues. CDR3 sequence reads: CASSKLSGQPTYEQYF. In DNA, the CDR3 is TGCGCCAGCAGCAAACTAAGTGGGCAGCCGACCTACGAGCAGTACTTC.

The V and J genes are TRBV5-1 and TRBJ1-1, with TRBD1 matching over 9 bases. This CDR3 is built from 17 residues. After removal of 4 bases from V and 0 bases from J, the junction contained 10 bases not matched to a gene. Germline CDR1 is SGHRS and CDR2 is YFSETQ. CDR3 nucleotides: TGCGCCAGCAGCCCGGGGACAGGGATGGGTTTGAACACTGAAGCTTTCTTT. Protein product: CASSPGTGMGLNTEAFF.